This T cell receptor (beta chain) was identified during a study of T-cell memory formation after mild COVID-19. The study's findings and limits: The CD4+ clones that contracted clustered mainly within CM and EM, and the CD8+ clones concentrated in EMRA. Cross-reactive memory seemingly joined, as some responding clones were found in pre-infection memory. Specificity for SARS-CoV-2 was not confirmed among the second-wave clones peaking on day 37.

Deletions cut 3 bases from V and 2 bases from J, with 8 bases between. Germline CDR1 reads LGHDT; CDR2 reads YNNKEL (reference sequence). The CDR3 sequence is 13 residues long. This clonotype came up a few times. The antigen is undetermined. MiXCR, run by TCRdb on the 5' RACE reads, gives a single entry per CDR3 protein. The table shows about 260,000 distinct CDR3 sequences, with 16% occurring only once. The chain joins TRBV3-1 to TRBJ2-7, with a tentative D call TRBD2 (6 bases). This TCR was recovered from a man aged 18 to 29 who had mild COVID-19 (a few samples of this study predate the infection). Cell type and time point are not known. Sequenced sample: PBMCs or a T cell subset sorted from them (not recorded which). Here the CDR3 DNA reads TGTGCCAGCAGCCAGGGACTCCCCTACGAGCAGTACTTC. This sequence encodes CASSQGLPYEQYF.